This T cell receptor (beta chain) was captured in a study of blood T cells in healthy people across ages. This clonotype was picked up one time. Its antigen is unidentified. Study-wide points: Whereas aged donors had fewer naive CD4+ cells, long-lived donors had more of them and higher diversity.

CDR1 and CDR2 from the germline V gene are SGDLS and YYNGEE. With 0 bases removed from V and 0 bases from J, the gap between germline ends came to 20 bases. The CDR3 extends over 19 amino acids. Combining a sample-barcoded 5' primer with a J-beta primer mix, a second PCR ran for about 7 to 11 cycles. Each CDR3 protein gets one entry after TCRdb re-called the 5' RACE reads with MiXCR. The sample yields 1,100,000 or so distinct CDR3 sequences, more than 35% seen once. The specimen was blood. The receptor was isolated from a woman aged 60-75 years in good health. The J gene is TRBJ2-3, the V gene TRBV9, with a possible D match to TRBD1 (6 bases). The CDR3 DNA sequence: TGTGCCAGCAGCGTAGGACGGACCGGACAGCGCAGGAGCACAGATACGCAGTATTTT. Amino acid sequence: CASSVGRTGQRRSTDTQYF. The complete variable domain, with remaining parts taken from reference TRBV9 and TRBJ2-3, reads DSGVTQTPKHLITATGQRVTLRCSPRSGDLSVYWYQQSLDQGLQFLIQYYNGEERAKGNILERFSAQQFPDLHSELNLSSLELGDSALYFCASSVGRTGQRRSTDTQYFGPGTRLTVL.